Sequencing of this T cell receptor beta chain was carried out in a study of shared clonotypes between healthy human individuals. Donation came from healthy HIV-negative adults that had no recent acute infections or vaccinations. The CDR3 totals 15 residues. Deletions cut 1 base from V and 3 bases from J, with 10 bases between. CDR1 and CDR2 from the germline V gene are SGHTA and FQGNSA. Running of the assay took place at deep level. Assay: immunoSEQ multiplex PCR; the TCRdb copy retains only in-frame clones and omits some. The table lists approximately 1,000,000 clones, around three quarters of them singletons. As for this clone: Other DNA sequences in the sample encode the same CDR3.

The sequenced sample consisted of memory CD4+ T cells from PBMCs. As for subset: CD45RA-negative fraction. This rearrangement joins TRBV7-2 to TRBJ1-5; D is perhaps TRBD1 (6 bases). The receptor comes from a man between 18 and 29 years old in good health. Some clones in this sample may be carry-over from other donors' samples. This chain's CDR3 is CASSLVGQVNQPQHF. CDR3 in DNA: TGTGCCAGCAGCTTAGTGGGACAAGTCAATCAGCCCCAGCATTTT.